Below, 6 T cell receptor beta chains from the same sample are listed, as sequenced in a study of CXCR3-negative and CXCR3-positive naive CD8 T cells (dated by TCRdb to the late 2010s). These receptors lack a known antigen. The investigation overall reported the following: TRB CDR3s from CXCR3-positive naive cells showed higher hydrophobicity (lower Kidera factor 4), lower energy, and higher strength and volume indices than CXCR3-negative naive cells.

The data were produced on a NextSeq 550. The Human TCR Profiling Kit (MiLaboratory) was used to prepare UMI-labeled 5' RACE TRB cDNA libraries. TCRdb reprocessed the reads and provides one entry for every CDR3 protein sequence; no DNA is given. Per the sample table, the count is roughly 93,000 distinct CDR3 sequences. The ten largest make up 0.95% to 1.4% of the sample. Specimen: naive CXCR3+ CD8+ T cells from blood. The cell subset or site tag for this specimen amounts to: CD45RO-CCR7+CD27+CD95- naive CD8+ T cells expressing CXCR3 (TNR3+). The source of these receptors is a human donor in good health. Some clones in this sample may be carry-over from other donors' samples.

The chain joins TRBV27 to TRBJ2-7; as DNA is missing, the TRBD1 call by TCRdb cannot be tested. From germline, CDR1 is MNHEY and CDR2 SMNVEV (reference sequence). This CDR3 spans 14 amino acids. CDR3 loop: CASRGDSPSYEQYF.

This rearrangement joins TRBV6-6 to TRBJ2-1; the D call from TCRdb, TRBD1, cannot be confirmed without DNA. CDR1 and CDR2 from the germline V gene are MNHNY and SVGAGI (reference sequence). The CDR3 spans 16 residues. CDR3 protein: CASSYGAPPGADEQFF.

V usage is TRBV7-6 and J usage is TRBJ2-5. The CDR3 is made up of 13 amino acids. Germline V lookup: CDR1 SGHVS, CDR2 FNYEAQ. The CDR3 sequence is CASTTRLQETQYF.

This rearrangement joins TRBV7-9 to TRBJ2-5; TCRdb calls TRBD1, which cannot be checked without DNA. CDR3 length: 14 residues. Germline loops: CDR1 SEHNR, CDR2 FQNEAQ (reference sequence). This chain's CDR3 is CASSLRQGRETQYF.

This chain connects TRBV28 to TRBJ1-5. Looked up from germline, CDR1 is MDHEN and CDR2 is SYDVKM. The CDR3 runs 16 residues. The chain's CDR3 is CASSPPVALSNQPQHF. Full variable domain (rest looked up from reference TRBV28 and TRBJ1-5): DVKVTQSSRYLVKRTGEKVFLECVQDMDHENMFWYRQDPGLGLRLIYFSYDVKMKEKGDIPEGYSVSREKKERFSLILESASTNQTSMYLCASSPPVALSNQPQHFGDGTRLSIL.

The chain carries TRBV7-9 and TRBJ2-5; TCRdb indicates TRBD1, and absent DNA this call remains unverified. This CDR3 is built from 14 residues. CDR1 SEHNR and CDR2 FQNEAQ come from the germline V gene (reference sequence). The CDR3 reads CASSVTGGQETQYF.